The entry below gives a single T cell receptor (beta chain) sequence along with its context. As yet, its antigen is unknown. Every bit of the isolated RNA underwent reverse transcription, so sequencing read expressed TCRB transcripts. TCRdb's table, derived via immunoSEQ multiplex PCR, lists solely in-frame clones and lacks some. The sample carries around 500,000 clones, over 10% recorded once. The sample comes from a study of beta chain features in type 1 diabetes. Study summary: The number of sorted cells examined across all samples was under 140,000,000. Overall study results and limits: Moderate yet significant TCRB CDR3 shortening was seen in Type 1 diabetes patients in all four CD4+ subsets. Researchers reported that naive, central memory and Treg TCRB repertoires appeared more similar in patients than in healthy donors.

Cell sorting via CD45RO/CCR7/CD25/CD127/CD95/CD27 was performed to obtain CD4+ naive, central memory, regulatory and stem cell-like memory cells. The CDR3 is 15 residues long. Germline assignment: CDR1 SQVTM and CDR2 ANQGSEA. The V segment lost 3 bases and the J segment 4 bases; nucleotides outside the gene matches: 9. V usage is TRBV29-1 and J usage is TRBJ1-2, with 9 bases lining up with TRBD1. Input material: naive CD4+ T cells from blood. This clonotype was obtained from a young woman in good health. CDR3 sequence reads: CSVDSRDRALYGYTF. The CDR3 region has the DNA TGCAGCGTTGATAGCCGGGACAGGGCCCTCTATGGCTACACCTTC.